This T cell receptor (beta chain) was recovered during a study of blood T cell repertoires in COVID-19. Study at large: Sources were T cells, B-cell-depleted T cells, or PBMCs; the material itself was cDNA or gDNA.

Per germline, CDR1 SGHKS and CDR2 YYEKEE (reference sequence). CDR3 length equals 15 residues. Germline trimming cut 2 bases from V and 5 bases from J; bases unmatched to any gene: 6. Sequencing used immunoSEQ multiplex PCR; TCRdb keeps in-frame clones, though not all of them. The sample includes about 170,000 clones, about 93% of them seen just once. Sequencing used peripheral blood. The V gene is TRBV5-5, the J gene TRBJ1-5, with 8 bases that match TRBD1. The TCR comes from a woman aged 50 to 60 with acute or convalescent COVID-19. The chain's CDR3 is CASSFRTGSYQPQHF. CDR3 nucleotide sequence: TGTGCCAGCAGCTTCCGGACAGGGTCATATCAGCCCCAGCATTTT.